These 15 T cell receptor beta chains came from one sample sequenced in a study of blood T cell repertoires in COVID-19. The protocol was immunoSEQ multiplex PCR, while the TCRdb copy is restricted to in-frame clones and leaves out a portion. The table has some 140,000 clones, about four fifths seen once. The material sequenced was peripheral blood. Receptors were obtained from a woman aged 55-70 years with active or convalescent COVID-19.

The gene calls are TRBV28 and TRBJ1-6, with D possibly TRBD1 on 5 matching bases. Germline loops: CDR1 MDHEN, CDR2 SYDVKM. This CDR3 region has 15 residues. V lost 2 bases and J 2 bases, leaving 7 bases between the germline ends. This chain's CDR3 is CASSLPRAYNSPLHF. In DNA form, the CDR3 reads TGTGCCAGCAGTTTACCCAGGGCCTATAATTCACCCCTCCACTTT.

The chain employs TRBV5-1 and TRBJ2-3, with 8 bases that match TRBD2. Germline values: CDR1 SGHRS, CDR2 YFSETQ. This CDR3 spans 14 amino acids. The V segment lost 5 bases and the J segment 2 bases; nucleotides outside the gene matches: 4. This CDR3 is CASSSGEFTDTQYF. As DNA, the CDR3 is TGCGCCAGCAGTAGCGGGGAATTCACAGATACGCAGTATTTT.

The chain carries TRBV6-2 or TRBV6-3 and TRBJ2-7; TRBD2 is a possible D gene (6 bases). Trimming cost V 6 bases and J 5 bases, with 20 bases left between them. There are 15 residues in the CDR3. Per germline, CDR1 MNHEY and CDR2 SVGEGT. CDR3: CASSRLGLGGHEQYF. The CDR3 bases are TGTGCCAGCAGCCGCTTGGGACTGGGTGGGCACGAGCAGTACTTC.

The chain recombines TRBV6-6 with TRBJ1-6; D is perhaps TRBD1 (5 bases). The CDR3 extends over 14 amino acids. Germline values: CDR1 MNHNY, CDR2 SVGAGI (reference sequence). Trimming left V 2 bases short and J 8 bases short, with 10 bases between. This CDR3 reads CASSYGASDSPLHF. The CDR3 DNA follows: TGTGCCAGCAGTTACGGGGCTTCTGATTCACCCCTCCACTTT.

This clone has just a few counts. V and J are TRBV5-4 and TRBJ2-3, with 8 bases lining up with TRBD2. This CDR3 has 18 amino acids. The trim removed 2 bases at V and 0 bases at J, leaving 11 bases unmatched. Germline lookup yields CDR1 SGHNT and CDR2 YYREEE (reference sequence). The CDR3: CASSFGGGFISSTDTQYF. For the CDR3, the DNA is TGTGCCAGCAGCTTCGGCGGGGGGTTCATTAGTAGCACAGATACGCAGTATTTT. Full variable domain (remainder filled in from reference TRBV5-4 and TRBJ2-3): ETGVTQSPTHLIKTRGQQVTLRCSSQSGHNTVSWYQQALGQGPQFIFQYYREEENGRGNFPPRFSGLQFPNYSSELNVNALELDDSALYLCASSFGGGFISSTDTQYFGPGTRLTVL.

This chain joins TRBV5-1 and TRBJ2-1, with no clear D. V lost 0 bases and J lost 6, with 13 bases in between. The CDR3 runs to 15 residues. The germline V gene has CDR1 SGHRS and CDR2 YFSETQ. Here the CDR3 reads CASSLGHGAANEQFF. CDR3 bases: TGCGCCAGCAGCTTGGGCCATGGAGCAGCCAATGAGCAGTTCTTC.

This rearrangement joins TRBV28 to TRBJ1-1; TRBD1 matches 7 bases. The CDR3 consists of 15 residues. Germline CDR1 is MDHEN and CDR2 is SYDVKM. V gave up 4 bases and J gave up 1 base; unmatched junction bases: 6. The CDR3 spells CASSSPGQPNTEAFF. CDR3 DNA: TGTGCCAGCAGTTCTCCGGGACAGCCGAACACTGAAGCTTTCTTT.

The chain uses TRBV7-8 and TRBJ1-2; 9 bases match TRBD1. The V gene end was trimmed by 5 bases and the J gene end by 2 bases; junction bases not matched to a gene: 9. This CDR3 is built from 16 residues. Germline lookup yields CDR1 SGHVS and CDR2 FQNEAQ. CDR3 residues: CASSQIPGQGNYGYTF. The DNA for the CDR3 is TGTGCCAGCAGCCAGATCCCGGGACAGGGAAACTATGGCTACACCTTC.

This rearrangement joins TRBV6-5 to TRBJ1-2, with D possibly matching TRBD1 (5 bases). The ends were cut back, 6 bases at V and 5 bases at J, with 16 bases in the middle. Germline V gene sequence: CDR1 MNHEY, CDR2 SVGAGI. CDR3 length: 14 amino acids. The DNA for the CDR3 is TGTGCCAGCAGGAGCGTACAGGCGAGTTATGGCTACACCTTC. Protein: CASRSVQASYGYTF.

This clone was counted once. The chain is built from TRBV5-1 and TRBJ2-1; 9 positions match TRBD1. Unmatched junction bases numbered 4, after V lost 3 bases and J lost 3 bases. CDR3 size: 15 residues. Germline CDR1 SGHRS, CDR2 YFSETQ. The CDR3 spells CASSYGQGFYNEQFF. As DNA, the CDR3 is TGCGCCAGCAGCTATGGACAGGGGTTCTACAATGAGCAGTTCTTC.

This chain uses TRBV3-1 (or the pseudogene TRBV3-2) with TRBJ2-2; D gene unclear. Deletions cut 4 bases from V and 1 base from J, with 4 bases between. The germline CDR1 and CDR2 sequences are LGHDT and YNNKEL (reference sequence). This CDR3 is 13 amino acids long. DNA for the CDR3: TGTGCCAGCAGCCTCATGAACACCGGGGAGCTGTTTTTT. Its protein product is CASSLMNTGELFF.

The V and J genes are TRBV9 and TRBJ2-7; TRBD1 agrees at 10 bases. This CDR3 spans 15 amino acids. CDR1 is SGDLS and CDR2 is YYNGEE in the germline V gene. Trimming took 5 bases from V and 5 from J; bases not matched to a gene: 10. CDR3 residues: CASSFAGTGVHEQYF. CDR3 DNA sequence: TGTGCCAGCAGTTTTGCAGGGACAGGGGTCCACGAGCAGTACTTC.

The chain has TRBV9 and TRBJ1-1; D is ambiguous. The CDR3 has 16 amino acids. Trimming pared 0 bases from V and 1 base from J, leaving 13 bases between. In germline, CDR1 is SGDLS, CDR2 YYNGEE. In DNA form, the CDR3 reads TGTGCCAGCAGCGTAGGACCCGAGCGGGGGAACACTGAAGCTTTCTTT. Amino acid sequence: CASSVGPERGNTEAFF.

This chain links TRBV27 with TRBJ2-3, with TRBD2 as a possible D gene (7 bases). CDR3 length: 16 residues. CDR1 and CDR2 (germline): MNHEY, SMNVEV (reference sequence). Trimming cost V 4 bases and J 0 bases, with 14 bases left between them. The CDR3 region is CASSSRWGGSTDTQYF. The CDR3 region has the DNA TGTGCCAGCAGTTCACGTTGGGGGGGCAGCACAGATACGCAGTATTTT.

This clone was observed a few times. This chain uses TRBV20-1 with TRBJ1-4; 7 nucleotides agree with TRBD1. Germline V gene data show CDR1 as DFQATT and CDR2 as SNEGSKA (reference sequence). CDR3 length equals 14 residues. Trimming cost V 3 bases and J 8 bases; bases outside gene matches: 9. The CDR3 bases are TGCAGTGCTAGTTCTTGGGACAGCGGCGAAAAACTGTTTTTT. Translated, it gives CSASSWDSGEKLFF.